The rows below give T cell receptor beta chains drawn from one sample of a study of human T cells and chemical hapten exposure. MiXCR was run by TCRdb on the RACE reads, yielding one entry per CDR3 protein. The sample lists under 200,000 distinct CDR3 sequences, roughly 15% seen once, with 1.5% to 2% in the top ten. The sample here was whole blood, taken in connection with sensitization to the hapten diphenylcyclopropenone (DPC). The receptors shown here come from a woman aged 30 to 39 with alopecia areata. Some clones in this sample may be carry-over from other donors' samples. CDR3s include the opening cysteine and the closing phenylalanine or tryptophan. Each record gives: clone size, D gene, V gene, J gene, CDR3 protein, CDR3 DNA. The D gene is left open where the match is weak. Expanded clones get a size class; other rows say once, few or many, or leave the size out.

clone_size: NA; d_call: TRBD1; v_call: TRBV19; j_call: TRBJ2-7; cdr3_aa: CASSKDRGGLISYEQYF; cdr3_nt: TGTGCCAGTAGTAAGGACAGGGGCGGACTTATCTCCTACGAGCAGTACTTC
clone_size: few; d_call: TRBD2; v_call: TRBV29-1; j_call: TRBJ2-3; cdr3_aa: CSVDRAGAPEAQYF; cdr3_nt: TGCAGCGTTGACCGAGCGGGGGCCCCAGAGGCGCAGTATTTT
clone_size: many; d_call: NA; v_call: TRBV28; j_call: TRBJ2-7; cdr3_aa: CASSPTGSVYEQYF; cdr3_nt: TGTGCCAGCAGTCCAACAGGGTCTGTCTACGAGCAGTACTTC
clone_size: many; d_call: TRBD1; v_call: TRBV11-2; j_call: TRBJ2-1; cdr3_aa: CATGTGVRNEQFF; cdr3_nt: TGTGCCACCGGCACAGGGGTAAGGAATGAGCAGTTCTTC
clone_size: few; d_call: NA; v_call: TRBV20-1; j_call: TRBJ2-3; cdr3_aa: CSAGGHSTDTQYF; cdr3_nt: TGCAGTGCTGGGGGGCATAGCACAGATACGCAGTATTTT
clone_size: NA; d_call: TRBD2; v_call: TRBV29-1; j_call: TRBJ2-3; cdr3_aa: CSVSTMGGVDTQYF; cdr3_nt: TGCAGCGTTTCGACCATGGGGGGGGTAGATACGCAGTATTTT
clone_size: few; d_call: NA; v_call: TRBV10-3; j_call: TRBJ1-1; cdr3_aa: CAISGTGRPEAFF; cdr3_nt: TGTGCCATCAGCGGGACGGGTCGCCCTGAAGCTTTCTTT
clone_size: NA; d_call: NA; v_call: TRBV10-3; j_call: TRBJ2-6; cdr3_aa: CAITPARGGYGANVLTF; cdr3_nt: TGTGCCATCACCCCCGCGAGAGGGGGATACGGGGCCAACGTCCTGACTTTC
clone_size: many; d_call: TRBD1; v_call: TRBV12-5; j_call: TRBJ1-2; cdr3_aa: CASGPATGEYGYTF; cdr3_nt: TGTGCTAGTGGTCCGGCCACAGGGGAATATGGCTACACCTTC
clone_size: many; d_call: NA; v_call: TRBV13; j_call: TRBJ2-2; cdr3_aa: CASSFQQPLITGELFF; cdr3_nt: TGTGCCAGCAGCTTCCAACAGCCTCTAATCACCGGGGAGCTGTTTTTT
clone_size: NA; d_call: TRBD1; v_call: TRBV20-1; j_call: TRBJ1-2; cdr3_aa: CSAAEGARDYGYTF; cdr3_nt: TGCAGTGCTGCAGAGGGGGCCAGAGACTATGGCTACACCTTC
clone_size: NA; d_call: NA; v_call: TRBV12-3/TRBV12-4; j_call: TRBJ2-7; cdr3_aa: CASSSLSGFFHEQYF; cdr3_nt: TGTGCCAGCTCTTCCCTTTCAGGGTTCTTCCACGAGCAGTACTTC
clone_size: NA; d_call: TRBD2; v_call: TRBV29-1; j_call: TRBJ2-1; cdr3_aa: CSVRLAGMNEQFF; cdr3_nt: TGCAGCGTCCGGCTAGCGGGAATGAATGAGCAGTTCTTC
clone_size: NA; d_call: NA; v_call: TRBV27; j_call: TRBJ2-7; cdr3_aa: CASSSLGSYEQYF; cdr3_nt: TGTGCCAGCAGTTCGCTCGGCAGCTACGAGCAGTACTTC
clone_size: once; d_call: NA; v_call: TRBV2; j_call: TRBJ2-5; cdr3_aa: CASTPQETQYF; cdr3_nt: TGTGCCAGCACCCCGCAAGAGACCCAGTACTTC
clone_size: few; d_call: NA; v_call: TRBV20-1; j_call: TRBJ2-3; cdr3_aa: CSAKGDLVGSTDTQYF; cdr3_nt: TGCAGTGCTAAAGGGGACCTGGTGGGGTCCACAGATACGCAGTATTTT
clone_size: NA; d_call: TRBD2; v_call: TRBV29-1; j_call: TRBJ2-5; cdr3_aa: CSVGGLATETQYF; cdr3_nt: TGCAGCGTTGGAGGACTAGCGACTGAGACCCAGTACTTC
clone_size: NA; d_call: TRBD1; v_call: TRBV7-9; j_call: TRBJ2-2; cdr3_aa: CASSLRPPRTGGVSGELFF; cdr3_nt: TGTGCCAGCAGCTTACGCCCCCCGCGGACAGGGGGCGTGAGCGGGGAGCTGTTTTTT
clone_size: NA; d_call: NA; v_call: TRBV29-1; j_call: TRBJ1-1; cdr3_aa: CSSRRVTEAFF; cdr3_nt: TGCAGCTCGCGGAGGGTTACTGAAGCTTTCTTT
clone_size: few; d_call: NA; v_call: TRBV5-1; j_call: TRBJ1-1; cdr3_aa: CASSLDVRGSEAFF; cdr3_nt: TGCGCCAGCAGCTTGGATGTTAGGGGATCTGAAGCTTTCTTT
clone_size: NA; d_call: TRBD2; v_call: TRBV7-9; j_call: TRBJ2-3; cdr3_aa: CASSPTTSGRAGGRQRFTDTQYF; cdr3_nt: TGTGCCAGCAGCCCGACGACTAGCGGGAGGGCCGGGGGTCGGCAACGGTTCACAGATACGCAGTATTTT
clone_size: NA; d_call: NA; v_call: TRBV2; j_call: TRBJ2-5; cdr3_aa: CASNPEETQYF; cdr3_nt: TGTGCCAGCAATCCTGAAGAGACCCAGTACTTC
clone_size: few; d_call: NA; v_call: TRBV27; j_call: TRBJ2-7; cdr3_aa: CATKLVGTGIGEYEQYF; cdr3_nt: TGTGCCACCAAGCTCGTGGGTACCGGGATAGGCGAATACGAGCAGTACTTC
clone_size: few; d_call: TRBD2; v_call: TRBV27; j_call: TRBJ2-2; cdr3_aa: CASSLGLAGEITGELFF; cdr3_nt: TGTGCCAGCAGTTTGGGGCTAGCGGGAGAGATCACCGGGGAGCTGTTTTTT